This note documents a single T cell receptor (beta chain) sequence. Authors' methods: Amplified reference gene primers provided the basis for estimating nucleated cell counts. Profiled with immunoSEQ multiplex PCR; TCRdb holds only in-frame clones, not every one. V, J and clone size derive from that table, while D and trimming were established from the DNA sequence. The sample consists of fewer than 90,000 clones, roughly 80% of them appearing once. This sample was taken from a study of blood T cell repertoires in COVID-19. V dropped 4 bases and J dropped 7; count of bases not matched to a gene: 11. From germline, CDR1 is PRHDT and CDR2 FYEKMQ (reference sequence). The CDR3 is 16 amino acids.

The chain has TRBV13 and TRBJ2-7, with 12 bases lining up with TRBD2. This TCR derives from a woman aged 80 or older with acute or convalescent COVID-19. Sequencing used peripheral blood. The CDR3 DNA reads TGTGCCAGCAGCTCACAACTAGCGGGAGGAGCTGGGGAGCAGTACTTC. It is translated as CASSSQLAGGAGEQYF.